The 5 T cell receptor beta chains below come from one sample, sequenced in a study of spatial heterogeneity in lung cancer. Specified time point: blood at routine non-recurrence follow-up after resection. TCRdb fed the 5' RACE reads into MiXCR, producing one record per CDR3 protein. This table has about 94,000 distinct CDR3 sequences, approximately 19% appearing once. The sequences come from PBMCs, collected at follow-up. The origin of the receptors is a male donor with early-stage non-small cell lung cancer.

V usage is TRBV7-2 and J usage is TRBJ2-1; D not certain. CDR1 is SGHTA and CDR2 is FQGNSA in the germline V gene. The CDR3 length is 12 residues. The V end was cut by 1 base, the J end by 8 bases, with 6 bases between. The CDR3 region is CASSLVLHEQFF. Here the CDR3 DNA reads TGTGCCAGCAGCTTAGTTTTACATGAGCAGTTCTTC.

In nucleotides, the CDR3 is TGTGCCAGCAGCTTAGTAAGGCCGGCTGTAGGACAGGGTGAAGCTTTCTTT. Translation: CASSLVRPAVGQGEAFF. This chain connects TRBV7-7 to TRBJ1-1; 8 bases are shared with TRBD1. The length of the CDR3 is 17 residues. Per germline, CDR1 SSHAT and CDR2 FNYEAQ (reference sequence). With 1 base clipped from V and 7 bases from J, the junction kept 14 bases outside the gene matches.

This clonotype has only a few counts. J is TRBJ2-1 and V is TRBV5-6; 10 positions match TRBD1. The ends lost 4 bases at V and 9 bases at J; junction bases unmatched: 7. The germline gives CDR1 SGHDT, CDR2 YYEEEE. The CDR3 totals 14 residues. The CDR3 loop is CASSTGQGFGEQFF. CDR3 bases: TGTGCCAGCAGCACGGGACAGGGGTTCGGTGAGCAGTTCTTC.

The CDR3 DNA sequence: TGCGCCAGCAGCCAAGCCACCTGGGGCAGGGGGCCTGGAAACACCATATATTTT. Its translation is CASSQATWGRGPGNTIYF. The V gene is TRBV4-1, the J gene TRBJ1-3; 8 bases fit TRBD1. The V gene's germline CDR1 is MGHRA and CDR2 YSYEKL. CDR3 length: 18 amino acids. Trimming took 1 base from V and 2 from J; bases not matched to a gene: 10.

In its sample, this clonotype was seen a few times. The CDR3 loop is CASSGDRGVQFF. The CDR3 DNA reads TGCGCCAGCAGTGGGGACAGGGGTGTTCAGTTCTTC. The J gene is TRBJ2-1, the V gene TRBV10-1, with 10 positions matching TRBD1. The V and J ends lost 4 bases and 13 bases, in that order; junction bases with no gene match: 4. Germline assignment: CDR1 WNHNN and CDR2 SYGVQD (reference sequence). The length of the CDR3 is 12 residues.